This entry lists 3 T cell receptor beta chains sequenced from one sample in a study of blood T cell repertoires in COVID-19. Produced via immunoSEQ multiplex PCR; TCRdb's table is partial and in-frame only. The sample has approximately 70,000 clones; 88% are singletons. Source material: peripheral blood. The receptors here all came from a human donor in a cohort sampled during active COVID-19.

The J gene is TRBJ1-1, the V gene TRBV28, with unresolved D. Trimming removed 6 bases from V and 3 bases from J, with 14 bases in between. CDR1 MDHEN and CDR2 SYDVKM come from the germline V gene. The CDR3 sequence is 14 residues long. The CDR3 nucleotides are TGTGCCAGCAGGAAACCGGGGAGCCACACTGAAGCTTTCTTT. Residues: CASRKPGSHTEAFF.

The rearrangement joins TRBV6-5 to TRBJ1-6, with D hard to call. CDR3 length equals 14 residues. Germline CDR1 and CDR2: MNHEY and SVGAGI. The ends were cut back, 2 bases at V and 4 bases at J, with 6 bases in the middle. CDR3 sequence (DNA): TGTGCCAGCAGTTACGCCGGTTATAATTCACCCCTCCACTTT. Translating gives CASSYAGYNSPLHF.

This chain uses TRBV7-6 with TRBJ2-6, with D possibly being TRBD1 (6 bases). This CDR3 region has 19 residues. V dropped 1 base and J dropped 0 bases, with 16 bases sitting between them. Germline V gene lookup returns CDR1 SGHVS and CDR2 FNYEAQ. DNA of the CDR3: TGTGCCAGCAGCTTAGAGTCGCAGGGACATAGCTCTGGGGCCAACGTCCTGACTTTC. Encoded protein: CASSLESQGHSSGANVLTF.